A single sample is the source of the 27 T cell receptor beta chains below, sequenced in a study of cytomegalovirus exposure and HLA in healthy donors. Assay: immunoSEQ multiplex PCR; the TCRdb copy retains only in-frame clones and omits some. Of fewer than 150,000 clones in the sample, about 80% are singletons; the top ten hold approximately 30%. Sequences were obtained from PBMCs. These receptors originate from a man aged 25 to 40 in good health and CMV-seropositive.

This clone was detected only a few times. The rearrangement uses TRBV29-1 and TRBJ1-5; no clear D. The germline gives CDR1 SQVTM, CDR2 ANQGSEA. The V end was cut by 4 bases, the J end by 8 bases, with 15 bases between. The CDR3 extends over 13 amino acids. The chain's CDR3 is CSVVSSLGEPQHF. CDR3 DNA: TGCAGCGTTGTTAGCTCACTCGGGGAGCCCCAGCATTTT.

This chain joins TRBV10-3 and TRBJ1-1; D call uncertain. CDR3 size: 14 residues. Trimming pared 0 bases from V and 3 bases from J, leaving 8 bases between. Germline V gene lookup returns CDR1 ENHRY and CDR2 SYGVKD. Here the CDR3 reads CAISESATDTEAFF. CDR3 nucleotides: TGTGCCATCAGTGAGTCAGCTACGGACACTGAAGCTTTCTTT.

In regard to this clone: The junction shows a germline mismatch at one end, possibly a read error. In nucleotides, the CDR3 is TGTGGCAGCACATTCGGACAGCCCAATCAGCCCCAGCATTTT. It specifies CGSTFGQPNQPQHF. The gene calls are TRBV7-2 and TRBJ1-5; the D gene is possibly TRBD1 (6 bases). The CDR3 runs to 14 residues. Per the germline V gene, CDR1 is SGHTA and CDR2 is FQGNSA.

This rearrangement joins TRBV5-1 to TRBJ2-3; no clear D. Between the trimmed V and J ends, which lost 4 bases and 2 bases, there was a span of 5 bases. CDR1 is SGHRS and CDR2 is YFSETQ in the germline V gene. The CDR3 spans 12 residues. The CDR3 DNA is TGCGCCAGCAGCAAACACACAGATACGCAGTATTTT. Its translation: CASSKHTDTQYF.

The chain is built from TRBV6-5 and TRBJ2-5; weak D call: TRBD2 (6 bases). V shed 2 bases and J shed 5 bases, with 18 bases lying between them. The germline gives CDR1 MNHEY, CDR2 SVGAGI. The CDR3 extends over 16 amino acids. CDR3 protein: CASSYTFPGGSETQYF. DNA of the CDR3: TGTGCCAGCAGTTACACCTTTCCCGGAGGGAGTGAGACCCAGTACTTC.

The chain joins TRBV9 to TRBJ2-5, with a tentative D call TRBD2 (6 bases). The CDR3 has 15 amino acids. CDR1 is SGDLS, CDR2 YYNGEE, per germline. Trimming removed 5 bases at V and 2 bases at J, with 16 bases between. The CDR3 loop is CASSPYWAGQETQYF. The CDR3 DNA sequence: TGTGCCAGCAGTCCCTATTGGGCGGGACAAGAGACCCAGTACTTC.

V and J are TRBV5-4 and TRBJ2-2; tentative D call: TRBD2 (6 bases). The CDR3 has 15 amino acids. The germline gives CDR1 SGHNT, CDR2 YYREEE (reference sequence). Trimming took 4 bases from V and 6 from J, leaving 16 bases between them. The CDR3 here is CASSPDGGVSGELFF. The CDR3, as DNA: TGTGCCAGCAGCCCGGATGGCGGGGTGTCCGGGGAGCTGTTTTTT.

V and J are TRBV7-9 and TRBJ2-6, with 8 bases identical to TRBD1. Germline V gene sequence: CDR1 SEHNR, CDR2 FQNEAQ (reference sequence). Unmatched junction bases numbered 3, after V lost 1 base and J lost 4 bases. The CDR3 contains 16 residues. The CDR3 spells CASSLGQGIGANVLTF. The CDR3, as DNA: TGTGCCAGCAGCTTAGGACAGGGGATAGGGGCCAACGTCCTGACTTTC.

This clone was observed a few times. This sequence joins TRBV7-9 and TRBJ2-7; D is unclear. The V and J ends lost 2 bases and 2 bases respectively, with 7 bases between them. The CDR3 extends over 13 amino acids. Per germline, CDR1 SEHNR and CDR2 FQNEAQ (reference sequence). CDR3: CASSLPVTYEQYF. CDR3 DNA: TGTGCCAGCAGCTTACCGGTCACCTACGAGCAGTACTTC.

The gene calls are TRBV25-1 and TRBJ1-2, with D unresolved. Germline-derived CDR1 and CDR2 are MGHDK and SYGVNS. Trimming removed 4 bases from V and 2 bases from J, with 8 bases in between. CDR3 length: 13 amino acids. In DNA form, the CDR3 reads TGTGCCAGCAGTGCAACAGAGAACTATGGCTACACCTTC. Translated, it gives CASSATENYGYTF.

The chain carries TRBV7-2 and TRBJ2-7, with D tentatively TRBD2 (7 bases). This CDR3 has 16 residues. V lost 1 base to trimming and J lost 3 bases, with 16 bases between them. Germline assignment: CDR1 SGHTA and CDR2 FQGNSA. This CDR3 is CASSLDKRGAVYEQYF. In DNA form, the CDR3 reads TGTGCCAGCAGCTTAGATAAACGGGGGGCTGTCTACGAGCAGTACTTC.

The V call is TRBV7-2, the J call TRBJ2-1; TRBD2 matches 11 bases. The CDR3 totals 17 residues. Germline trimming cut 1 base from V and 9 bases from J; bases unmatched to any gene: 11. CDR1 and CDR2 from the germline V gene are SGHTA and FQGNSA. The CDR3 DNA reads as TGTGCCAGCAGCTTAGGGTCGGCTAGCGGGGGGCGGTTTGAGCAGTTCTTC. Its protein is CASSLGSASGGRFEQFF. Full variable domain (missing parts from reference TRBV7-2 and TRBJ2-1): GAGVSQSPSNKVTEKGKDVELRCDPISGHTALYWYRQSLGQGLEFLIYFQGNSAPDKSGLPSDRFSAERTGGSVSTLTIQRTQQEDSAVYLCASSLGSASGGRFEQFFGPGTRLTVL.

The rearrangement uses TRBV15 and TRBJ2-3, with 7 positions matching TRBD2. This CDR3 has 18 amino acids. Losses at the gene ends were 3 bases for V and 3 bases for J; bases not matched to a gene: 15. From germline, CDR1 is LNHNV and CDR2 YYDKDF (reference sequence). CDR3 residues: CATSRASPPGGLTDTQYF. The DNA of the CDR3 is TGTGCCACCAGCAGGGCGTCCCCCCCGGGGGGATTAACAGATACGCAGTATTTT.

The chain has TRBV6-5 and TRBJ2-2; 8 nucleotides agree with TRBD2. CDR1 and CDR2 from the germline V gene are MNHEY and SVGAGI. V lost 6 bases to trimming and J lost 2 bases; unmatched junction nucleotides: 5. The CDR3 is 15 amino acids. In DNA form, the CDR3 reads TGTGCCAGCAGCCCCGTAGCGGGAAACACCGGGGAGCTGTTTTTT. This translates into CASSPVAGNTGELFF.

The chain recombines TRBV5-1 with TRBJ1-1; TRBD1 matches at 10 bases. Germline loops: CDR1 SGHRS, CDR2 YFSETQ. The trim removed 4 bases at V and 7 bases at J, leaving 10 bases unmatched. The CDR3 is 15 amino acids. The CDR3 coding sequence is TGCGCCAGCAGCAAAATCGGACAGGGGGGAAATGAAGCTTTCTTT. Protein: CASSKIGQGGNEAFF.

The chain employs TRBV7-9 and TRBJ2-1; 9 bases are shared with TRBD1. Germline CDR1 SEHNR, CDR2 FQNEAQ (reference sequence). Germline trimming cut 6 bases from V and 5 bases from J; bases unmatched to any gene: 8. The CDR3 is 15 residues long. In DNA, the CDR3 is TGTGCCAGCAGTCCCTTCCGGGACAGGGACAATGAGCAGTTCTTC. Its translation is CASSPFRDRDNEQFF.

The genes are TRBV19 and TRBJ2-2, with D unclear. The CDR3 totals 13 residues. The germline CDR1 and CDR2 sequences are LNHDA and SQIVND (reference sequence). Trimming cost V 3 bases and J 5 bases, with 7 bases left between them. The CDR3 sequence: CASSIEWTGELFF. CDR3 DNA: TGTGCCAGTAGTATTGAGTGGACCGGGGAGCTGTTTTTT.

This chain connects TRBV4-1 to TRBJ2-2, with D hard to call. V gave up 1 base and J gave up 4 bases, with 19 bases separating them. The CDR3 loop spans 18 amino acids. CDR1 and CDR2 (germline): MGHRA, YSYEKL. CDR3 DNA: TGCGCCAGCAGCCAAGTATTGAGACTCATCTTGGGCACCGGGGAGCTGTTTTTT. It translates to CASSQVLRLILGTGELFF.

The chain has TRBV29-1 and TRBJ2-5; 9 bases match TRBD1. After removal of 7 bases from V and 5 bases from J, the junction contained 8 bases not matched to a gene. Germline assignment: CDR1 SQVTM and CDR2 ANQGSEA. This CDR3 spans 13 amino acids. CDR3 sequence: CSAQGASVETQYF. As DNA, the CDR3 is TGCAGCGCACAGGGGGCGTCAGTTGAGACCCAGTACTTC.

As DNA, the CDR3 is TGTGCCAGCACCTCCGGGGTGCTCGGTCAGCCCCAGCATTTT. Its translation is CASTSGVLGQPQHF. The chain joins TRBV7-2 to TRBJ1-5; D remains unclear. V lost 7 bases and J lost 6, with 16 bases in between. Germline CDR1 and CDR2: SGHTA and FQGNSA. The CDR3 is made up of 14 amino acids. Full variable domain (rest looked up from reference TRBV7-2 and TRBJ1-5): GAGVSQSPSNKVTEKGKDVELRCDPISGHTALYWYRQSLGQGLEFLIYFQGNSAPDKSGLPSDRFSAERTGGSVSTLTIQRTQQEDSAVYLCASTSGVLGQPQHFGDGTRLSIL.

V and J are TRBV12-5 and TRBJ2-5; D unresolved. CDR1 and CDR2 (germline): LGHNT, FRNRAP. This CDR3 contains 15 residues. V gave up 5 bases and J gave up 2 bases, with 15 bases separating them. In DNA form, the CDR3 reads TGTGCTAGTGGTCCAGATGACAAGCTACAAGAGACCCAGTACTTC. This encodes CASGPDDKLQETQYF. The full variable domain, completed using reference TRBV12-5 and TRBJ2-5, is DARVTQTPRHKVTEMGQEVTMRCQPILGHNTVFWYRQTMMQGLELLAYFRNRAPLDDSGMPKDRFSAEMPDATLATLKIQPSEPRDSAVYFCASGPDDKLQETQYFGPGTRLLVL.

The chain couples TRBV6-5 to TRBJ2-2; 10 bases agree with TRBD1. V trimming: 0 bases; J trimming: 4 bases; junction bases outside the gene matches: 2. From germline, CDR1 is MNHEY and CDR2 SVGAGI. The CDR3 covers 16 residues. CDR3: CASSYSRTGGTGELFF. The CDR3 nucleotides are TGTGCCAGCAGTTACTCCCGGACAGGGGGCACCGGGGAGCTGTTTTTT.

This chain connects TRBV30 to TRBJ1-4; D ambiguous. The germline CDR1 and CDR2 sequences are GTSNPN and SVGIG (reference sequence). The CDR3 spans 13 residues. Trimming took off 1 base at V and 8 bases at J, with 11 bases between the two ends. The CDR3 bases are TGTGCCTGGAGTGCCTACCCCGCGGAAAAACTGTTTTTT. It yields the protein CAWSAYPAEKLFF.

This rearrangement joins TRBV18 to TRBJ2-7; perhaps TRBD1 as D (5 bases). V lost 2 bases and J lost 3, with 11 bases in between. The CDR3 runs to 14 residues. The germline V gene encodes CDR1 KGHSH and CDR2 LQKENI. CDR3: CASSPYGQGYEQYF. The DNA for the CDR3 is TGTGCCAGCTCACCATATGGGCAGGGCTACGAGCAGTACTTC.

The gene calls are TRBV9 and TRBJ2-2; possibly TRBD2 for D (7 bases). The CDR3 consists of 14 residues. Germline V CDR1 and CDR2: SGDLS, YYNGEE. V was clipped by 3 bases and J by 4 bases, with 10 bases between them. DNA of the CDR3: TGTGCCAGCAGCGCGGGGGGCGGCACCGGGGAGCTGTTTTTT. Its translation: CASSAGGGTGELFF. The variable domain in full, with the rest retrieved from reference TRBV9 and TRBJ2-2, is DSGVTQTPKHLITATGQRVTLRCSPRSGDLSVYWYQQSLDQGLQFLIQYYNGEERAKGNILERFSAQQFPDLHSELNLSSLELGDSALYFCASSAGGGTGELFFGEGSRLTVL.

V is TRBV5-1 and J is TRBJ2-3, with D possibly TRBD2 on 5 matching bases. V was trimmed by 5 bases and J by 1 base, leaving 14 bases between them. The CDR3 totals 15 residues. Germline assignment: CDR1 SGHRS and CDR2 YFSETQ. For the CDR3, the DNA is TGCGCCAGCAGGTCCTGGGCGGGTGGCACAGATACGCAGTATTTT. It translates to CASRSWAGGTDTQYF.

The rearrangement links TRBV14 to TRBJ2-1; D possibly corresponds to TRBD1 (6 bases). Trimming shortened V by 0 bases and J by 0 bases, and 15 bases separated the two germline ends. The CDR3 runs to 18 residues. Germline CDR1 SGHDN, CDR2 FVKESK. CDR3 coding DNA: TGTGCCAGCAGCCAAGATGATGACAGGCCCAGCTCCTACAATGAGCAGTTCTTC. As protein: CASSQDDDRPSSYNEQFF. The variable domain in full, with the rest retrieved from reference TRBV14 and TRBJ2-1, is EAGVTQFPSHSVIEKGQTVTLRCDPISGHDNLYWYRRVMGKEIKFLLHFVKESKQDESGMPNNRFLAERTGGTYSTLKVQPAELEDSGVYFCASSQDDDRPSSYNEQFFGPGTRLTVL.